This is a list of T cell receptor beta chains from one sample in a study of T cells expressing NK-cell markers. TCRdb reprocessed the 5' RACE reads; each CDR3 protein has one entry and no DNA is given. The sample totals about 150,000 distinct CDR3 sequences. The sequenced material came from blood T cells: a sorted CD56 or NKG2C T cell subset, CD4+ or CD8+ T cells, or bulk PBMC T cells (not recorded which). The receptors come from a young man in good health. CDR3s include the opening cysteine and the closing phenylalanine or tryptophan.

J gene,CDR3 length,V gene,CDR3 protein
TRBJ2-7,14,TRBV20-1,CSATPQERDYEQYF
TRBJ2-5,15,TRBV12-3/TRBV12-4,CASSSGLGSSETQYF
TRBJ1-5,14,TRBV7-8,CASCDGLGHQPQHF
TRBJ2-1,12,TRBV7-9,CAIVSATNEQFF
TRBJ2-3,15,TRBV5-1,CASSSGQASTDTQYF
TRBJ2-1,15,TRBV6-2/TRBV6-3,CASSFASGVYNEQFF
TRBJ2-7,16,TRBV7-2,CASSLEGLAGAGEQYF
TRBJ2-2,13,TRBV29-1,CSVEGTNTGELFF
TRBJ2-7,14,TRBV4-1,CASSLPGGGDEQYF
TRBJ2-7,15,TRBV27,CASSLSSGEYYEQYF
TRBJ1-1,13,TRBV21-1,CASSYQVAGKAFF
TRBJ2-7,15,TRBV15,CATSSTGVGRYEQYF
TRBJ1-1,15,TRBV15,CATSREAGPNTEAFF
TRBJ2-3,14,TRBV5-6,CASSLDRWTDTQYF
TRBJ2-1,13,TRBV20-1,CSATPMNRNEQFF